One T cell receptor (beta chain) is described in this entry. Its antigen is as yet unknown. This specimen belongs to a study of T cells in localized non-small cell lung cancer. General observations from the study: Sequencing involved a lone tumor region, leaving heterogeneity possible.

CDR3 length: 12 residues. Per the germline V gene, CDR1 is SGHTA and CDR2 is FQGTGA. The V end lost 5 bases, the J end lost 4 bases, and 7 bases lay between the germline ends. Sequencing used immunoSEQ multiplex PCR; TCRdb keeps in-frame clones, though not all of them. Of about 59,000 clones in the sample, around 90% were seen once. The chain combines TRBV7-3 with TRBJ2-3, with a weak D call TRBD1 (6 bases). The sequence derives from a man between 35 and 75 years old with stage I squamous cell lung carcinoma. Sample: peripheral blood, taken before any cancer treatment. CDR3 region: CASSTGPDTQYF. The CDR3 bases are TGTGCCAGCAGCACAGGGCCAGATACGCAGTATTTT.